This T cell receptor (beta chain) emerged from a study of identical twins. The table lists this clonotype with a few counts. MiXCR was run by TCRdb on the 5' RACE reads, yielding one entry per CDR3 protein. The profile shows hundreds of thousands of distinct CDR3 sequences, 7.5% to 9.5% of them singletons. CDR3 length equals 14 residues. Germline trimming cut 6 bases from V and 4 bases from J; bases unmatched to any gene: 4. Germline loops: CDR1 MDHEN, CDR2 SYDVKM. This same sample was also part of a study on yellow fever vaccine responses in identical twins.

The V and J genes are TRBV28 and TRBJ2-1, with 9 bases matching TRBD1. The material sequenced was CD8+ T cells sorted from blood. This receptor was obtained from a woman aged 18-29 years in good health. The CDR3 DNA sequence: TGTGCCAGCAGCACAGGGGGCGATTACAATGAGCAGTTCTTC. It specifies CASSTGGDYNEQFF.